A selection of T cell receptor beta chains follows, all from one sample in a study of OX40 agonist ivuxolimab in advanced cancers. Data came from immunoSEQ multiplex PCR; TCRdb stores just in-frame clones and leaves some out. The repertoire holds more than 80,000 clones, about 88% seen once, with 0.72% in the top ten. The material was CD4+ or CD8+ T cells sorted from blood, obtained in a trial of the OX40 agonist ivuxolimab. Every receptor here comes from an adult with an advanced solid tumor such as melanoma, head and neck, liver or kidney cancer. The CDR3 runs from the conserved cysteine through the conserved F or W. The D gene is left open where the match is weak. A row's size may be missing; if present it is once, few, many or a size class.

d_call	clone_size	v_call	j_call	cdr3_aa	cdr3_nt
TRBD1	-	TRBV10-3	TRBJ1-1	CAISKGQGRNTEAFF	TGTGCCATCAGTAAGGGACAGGGTAGGAACACTGAAGCTTTCTTT
TRBD2	-	TRBV30	TRBJ2-5	CAWSFRLAQETQYF	TGTGCCTGGAGCTTCCGACTAGCCCAAGAGACCCAGTACTTC
-	-	TRBV30	TRBJ1-2	CAWSNQGGSYGYTF	TGTGCCTGGAGTAATCAGGGAGGTTCCTATGGCTACACCTTC
-	-	TRBV6-6	TRBJ1-5	CASSYVGGPQPQHF	TGTGCCAGCAGTTACGTCGGGGGCCCTCAGCCCCAGCATTTT
-	-	TRBV30	TRBJ2-5	CAWKLTVQETQYF	TGTGCCTGGAAGTTGACAGTCCAAGAGACCCAGTACTTC
TRBD2	-	TRBV18	TRBJ2-1	CASSLIPGTSYFEQFF	TGTGCCAGCTCACTTATCCCCGGGACTAGTTATTTTGAGCAGTTCTTC
-	many	TRBV9	TRBJ1-4	CASSVGTVATNEKLFF	TGTGCCAGCAGCGTAGGGACAGTCGCAACTAATGAAAAACTGTTTTTT
-	-	TRBV7-3	TRBJ2-3	CASSFGGTMADTQYF	TGTGCCAGCAGCTTTGGGGGGACGATGGCAGATACGCAGTATTTT
-	-	TRBV5-4	TRBJ2-5	CASSLAWGRETQYF	TGTGCCAGCAGCTTGGCCTGGGGGCGGGAGACCCAGTACTTC
TRBD1	-	TRBV27	TRBJ2-7	CASSLKTGVGAYEQYF	TGTGCCAGCAGTTTGAAGACAGGGGTGGGGGCCTACGAGCAGTACTTC